The present TCR beta chain was sequenced within a study of cytomegalovirus exposure and HLA in healthy donors. Overall study results and limits: Over 15,000 TCR beta sequences were associated with HLA alleles at 0.05 false discovery rate in a later analysis. The study recorded over 150 TCR beta chains that were cytomegalovirus-associated.

This CDR3 comprises 15 residues. Germline V gene lookup returns CDR1 LNHNV and CDR2 YYDKDF (reference sequence). Trimming cost V 1 base and J 3 bases, with 9 bases left between them. Researchers ran the PCR with 60 Vbeta and 13 Jbeta primers. Produced via immunoSEQ multiplex PCR; TCRdb's table is partial and in-frame only. Of about 64,000 clones in the sample, roughly 85% were seen once. Concerning this clone itself: Its target is not known.

The chain uses TRBV15 and TRBJ2-2; D may be TRBD2 (6 bases). Sequenced: PBMCs. This TCR derives from a female donor in good health and CMV-seronegative. The CDR3 DNA reads TGTGCCACCAGCAGAGGAGCGGGCCACACCGGGGAGCTGTTTTTT. As protein: CATSRGAGHTGELFF.